The 8 T cell receptor beta chains in this list originate from one sample, sequenced in a study of T-cell reconstitution after alpha-beta-depleted transplantation in children. Preparation of the TCRbeta library used unique molecular identifiers. TCRdb redid the calling of the PCR reads with MiXCR, one entry per CDR3 protein. The sample lists fewer than 550,000 distinct CDR3 sequences, about 10% seen once, with around 2% in the top ten. Specimen: PBMCs, collected before TCRalphabeta/CD19-depleted stem cell transplant. These receptors were obtained from a child aged 2 to 10 with inherited bone marrow failure, due to receive a stem cell transplant.

This clonotype has at least ten counts. This chain uses TRBV5-1 with TRBJ1-2; a weak D match, TRBD1 (6 bases). Trimming took off 4 bases at V and 3 bases at J, with 13 bases between the two ends. The CDR3 runs 14 residues. Germline V gene sequence: CDR1 SGHRS, CDR2 YFSETQ. The CDR3 here is CASSREGGDYGYTF. The CDR3 nucleotides read TGCGCCAGCAGCCGAGAGGGGGGTGACTATGGCTACACCTTC. The full variable domain, with the rest looked up from reference TRBV5-1 and TRBJ1-2, is KAGVTQTPRYLIKTRGQQVTLSCSPISGHRSVSWYQQTPGQGLQFLFEYFSETQRNKGNFPGRFSGRQFSNSRSEMNVSTLELGDSALYLCASSREGGDYGYTFGSGTRLTVV.

The sample holds a few counts of this clonotype. The chain employs TRBV20-1 and TRBJ2-5; 11 nucleotides align to TRBD2. Trimming cost V 7 bases and J 2 bases; bases outside gene matches: 9. The CDR3 covers 15 residues. Germline CDR1 reads DFQATT; CDR2 reads SNEGSKA (reference sequence). The DNA of the CDR3 is TGCAGTGTTATGCCTTTAGCGGGAGGGCAAGAGACCCAGTACTTC. This gives the protein CSVMPLAGGQETQYF.

This clonotype has at least ten counts. This chain connects TRBV12-3 or TRBV12-4 to TRBJ2-7; D may be TRBD1 or TRBD2 (7 bases each). The CDR3 is 14 residues long. The ends were cut back, 7 bases at V and 4 bases at J, with 17 bases in the middle. The chain's CDR3 is CASTQGGLTYEQYF. CDR3 DNA: TGTGCCAGCACCCAGGGGGGGCTGACGTACGAGCAGTACTTC.

In this sample, this clonotype turned up many times. The chain recombines TRBV28 with TRBJ2-3, with 14 bases lining up with TRBD2. With 5 bases clipped from V and 7 bases from J, the junction kept 11 bases outside the gene matches. Germline CDR1 MDHEN, CDR2 SYDVKM. There are 17 residues in the CDR3. The CDR3 spells CASSLPGLAGDSNTQYF. CDR3 in DNA: TGTGCCAGCAGTCTTCCGGGACTAGCGGGAGACTCGAATACGCAGTATTTT.

This chain connects TRBV7-2 to TRBJ2-7; D may match TRBD1 or TRBD2 (5 bases each). With 4 bases removed from V and 6 bases from J, the gap between germline ends came to 16 bases. Per germline, CDR1 SGHTA and CDR2 FQGNSA. CDR3 length: 14 residues. The CDR3 protein is CASSWALRGAEQYF. For the CDR3, the DNA is TGTGCCAGCAGCTGGGCCCTTAGGGGAGCCGAGCAGTACTTC.

Ten or more counts support this clonotype. The V and J genes are TRBV7-2 and TRBJ1-2; the D gene is possibly TRBD1 (6 bases). With 6 bases removed from V and 5 bases from J, the gap between germline ends came to 16 bases. The CDR3 length is 14 residues. CDR1 is SGHTA, CDR2 FQGNSA, per germline. CDR3 nucleotides: TGTGCCAGCAGGCTGGCGGGGGGCGGGTATGGCTACACCTTC. Translating gives CASRLAGGGYGYTF.

This clonotype was picked up many times. The CDR3 sequence: CASGLAGEGTGELFF. The CDR3 nucleotides are TGTGCCAGCGGGCTAGCGGGAGAAGGCACCGGGGAGCTGTTTTTT. The rearrangement uses TRBV12-3 or TRBV12-4 and TRBJ2-2, with TRBD2 matching 10 bases. J gave up 4 bases and V 8 bases, and 7 bases lay outside the gene matches. The CDR3 consists of 15 residues.

This clonotype was recorded at least ten times. V is TRBV6-5 and J is TRBJ2-1, with TRBD2 identical over 9 bases. Germline V CDR1 and CDR2: MNHEY, SVGAGI. V lost 7 bases and J lost 4; bases outside the gene matches: 11. This CDR3 region has 16 residues. The CDR3 bases are TGTGCCAGCACCTCGGGGGCGGGAGGGCCGTACAATGAGCAGTTCTTC. Its translation is CASTSGAGGPYNEQFF.